This T cell receptor beta chain is drawn from a study of CD8 T cells in ankylosing spondylitis. General study points: Roughly 8 highly homologous variants made up a TCR beta motif, and this motif appeared characteristic of ankylosing spondylitis blood.

TCRdb re-analysed the 5' RACE reads in MiXCR, keeping a single row per CDR3 protein. The data hold 700,000 or so distinct CDR3 sequences, with under 20% observed a single time. Note on this clonotype: Its antigen is as yet unknown.

The V and J ends lost 1 base and 6 bases, in that order; junction bases with no gene match: 0. This CDR3 comprises 13 residues. Germline CDR1 SNHLY, CDR2 FYNNEI. The TCR sequence derives from a male donor with ankylosing spondylitis. The chain uses TRBV2 and TRBJ1-1, with TRBD1 matching 9 bases. The sample comprised blood, either unsorted or a sorted T cell fraction (not recorded which). The CDR3: CASSEGTGAEAFF. The CDR3 DNA follows: TGTGCCAGCAGTGAAGGGACAGGGGCTGAAGCTTTCTTT.